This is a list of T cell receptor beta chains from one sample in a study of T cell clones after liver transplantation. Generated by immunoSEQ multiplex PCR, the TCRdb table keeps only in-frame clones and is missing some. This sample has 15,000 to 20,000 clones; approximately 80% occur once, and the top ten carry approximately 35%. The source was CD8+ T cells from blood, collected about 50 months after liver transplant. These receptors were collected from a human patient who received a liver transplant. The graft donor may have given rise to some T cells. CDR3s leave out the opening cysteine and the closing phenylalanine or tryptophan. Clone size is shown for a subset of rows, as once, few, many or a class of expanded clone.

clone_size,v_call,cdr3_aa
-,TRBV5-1,ASSTLAGGHVDTQY
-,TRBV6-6,ASSYVRTHSDEQY
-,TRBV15,ATSLQGWNEQF
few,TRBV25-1,ASTPGGAALGGELF
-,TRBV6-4,ASSEVAGAGEQY
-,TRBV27,ASSGSYGYT
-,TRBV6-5,ASSYSVRGSYEQY
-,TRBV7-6,ASSLERSSYNEQF
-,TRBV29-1,SVEDLSSDRGLNNEQF
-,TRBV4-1,ASSQGLGGTDTQY
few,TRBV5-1,ASSSGTDVSGNTIY
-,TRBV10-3,AISMTGGETQY
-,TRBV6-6,ASSYPTGPDYGYT
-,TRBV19,ASSMGQGTLYGYT
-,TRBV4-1,ASSQEGEPGNTEAF
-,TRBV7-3,ASSLMGLAGSPAGEQY
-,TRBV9,ASSVKSGGETQY
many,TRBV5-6,ASSLVGLAGRMY
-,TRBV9,ASSVGQKSYGYT
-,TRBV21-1,ASSTRTGGPLVCNQPQH
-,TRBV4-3,ASSQGGKILPANTIY
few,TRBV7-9,ASRESGSVWGYT
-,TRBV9,ASSADPRTGANYGYT
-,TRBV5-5,ASTHRGDEAF
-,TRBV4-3,ASSQDRTDSLFSYEQY
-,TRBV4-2,ASSQPGTGDNEQF
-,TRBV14,ASSQVPGQGDNEQF
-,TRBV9,ASSVDGGVAKNIQY
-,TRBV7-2,ASSSTSGGEGYEQY
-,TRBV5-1,ASSQGEGLGAF
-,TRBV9,ASSGSGPDNEQF
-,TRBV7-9,ASSLGPGTNTGELF
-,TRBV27,ASSSGAGDTIY
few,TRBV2,ASSPGTPYEQY
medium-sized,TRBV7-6,ASSSGQGPYEQY
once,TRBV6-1,ASSESPGGSLLPQH
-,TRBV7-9,ASSLDSPGELF
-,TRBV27,ASSPLDFSGPDTQY
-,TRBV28,ASSPTQWREDGTDTQY
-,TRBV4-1,ASSQEGTEDTDTQY
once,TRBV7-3,ASSLRTSSYNEQF
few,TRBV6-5,ASSQTGIEAF